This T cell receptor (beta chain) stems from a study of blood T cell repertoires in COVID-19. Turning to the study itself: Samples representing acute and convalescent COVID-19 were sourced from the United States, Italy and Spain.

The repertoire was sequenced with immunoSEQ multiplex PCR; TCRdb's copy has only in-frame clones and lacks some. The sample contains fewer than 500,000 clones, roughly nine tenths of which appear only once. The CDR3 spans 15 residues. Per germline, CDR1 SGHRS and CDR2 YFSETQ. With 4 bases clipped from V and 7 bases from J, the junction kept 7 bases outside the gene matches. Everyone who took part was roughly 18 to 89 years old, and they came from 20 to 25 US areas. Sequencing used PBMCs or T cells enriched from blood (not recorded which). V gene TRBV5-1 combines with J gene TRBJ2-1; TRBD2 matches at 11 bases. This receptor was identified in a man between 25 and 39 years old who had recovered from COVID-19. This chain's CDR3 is CASSRPGLAANEQFF. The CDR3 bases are TGCGCCAGCAGCAGGCCGGGACTAGCGGCAAATGAGCAGTTCTTC.